These 29 T cell receptor beta chains originate from one sample sequenced in a study of blood T cell repertoires in COVID-19. Assay: immunoSEQ multiplex PCR; the TCRdb copy retains only in-frame clones and omits some. This sample has more than 90,000 clones; roughly 85% occur once, and the top ten carry about two fifths. Sequencing was performed on peripheral blood. Source of these receptors: a man at least 80 years old with acute or convalescent COVID-19.

The chain is built from TRBV24-1 and TRBJ2-1; 7 bases fit TRBD2. With V trimmed by 0 bases and J by 6 bases, 7 bases remained unmatched. The CDR3 length is 16 residues. Looked up from germline, CDR1 is KGHDR and CDR2 is SFDVKD. CDR3 in amino acids: CATSDLRLGGSNEQFF. The CDR3 coding sequence is TGTGCCACCAGTGATTTGCGTTTGGGCGGGAGCAATGAGCAGTTCTTC.

The chain employs TRBV5-6 and TRBJ2-3; weak D call: TRBD2 (6 bases). Germline CDR1 is SGHDT and CDR2 is YYEEEE. V shed 3 bases and J shed 5 bases, with 22 bases lying between them. This CDR3 is built from 17 residues. The CDR3 DNA reads TGTGCCAGCAGCTCCCCCCGGCGGGGCGGAACTTTAGATACGCAGTATTTT. It is translated as CASSSPRRGGTLDTQYF.

This chain joins TRBV27 and TRBJ2-4, with TRBD1 matching over 9 bases. This CDR3 spans 16 amino acids. The germline V gene encodes CDR1 MNHEY and CDR2 SMNVEV (reference sequence). The V gene end was trimmed by 5 bases and the J gene end by 1 base; junction bases not matched to a gene: 6. DNA for the CDR3: TGTGCCAGCAGTCCCCGCGGACAGGGGGCCAAAAACATTCAGTACTTC. The encoded protein is CASSPRGQGAKNIQYF.

The V call is TRBV12-3 or TRBV12-4, the J call TRBJ2-3; D may be TRBD1 (5 bases). The V and J ends lost 8 bases and 1 base respectively, with 7 bases between them. The CDR3 runs 12 residues. The CDR3: CASQGGTDTQYF. The CDR3 DNA reads TGTGCCAGCCAGGGTGGCACAGATACGCAGTATTTT.

The chain recombines TRBV5-6 with TRBJ2-7; 9 bases match TRBD2. Trimming removed 0 bases from V and 4 bases from J; junction bases left unmatched: 8. Germline V gene data show CDR1 as SGHDT and CDR2 as YYEEEE. The CDR3 runs 16 residues. For the CDR3, the DNA is TGTGCCAGCAGCTTGGTAAGGCTAGCGGGGAGGTACGAGCAGTACTTC. Its translation is CASSLVRLAGRYEQYF.

This chain connects TRBV5-6 to TRBJ1-1; no firm D call. Trimming removed 4 bases at V and 5 bases at J, with 9 bases between. CDR1 is SGHDT and CDR2 is YYEEEE in the germline V gene. The CDR3 is 12 amino acids. DNA of the CDR3: TGTGCCAGCAGCCTAGTATATACTGAAGCTTTCTTT. It yields the protein CASSLVYTEAFF.

V and J are TRBV5-4 and TRBJ1-5; TRBD1 matches 9 bases. V shed 1 base and J 2 bases; nucleotides not matched to a gene: 4. This CDR3 has 16 residues. Germline V gene data show CDR1 as SGHNT and CDR2 as YYREEE (reference sequence). CDR3 DNA sequence: TGTGCCAGCAGCTTGTGGACAGGGGTTGGCAATCAGCCCCAGCATTTT. Residues: CASSLWTGVGNQPQHF.

This sequence joins TRBV30 and TRBJ2-7; perhaps TRBD2 as D (6 bases). V gave up 2 bases and J gave up 7 bases, with 9 bases separating them. Germline V gene data show CDR1 as GTSNPN and CDR2 as SVGIG (reference sequence). This CDR3 spans 11 amino acids. This CDR3 reads CAWSSTSEQYF. The CDR3 DNA sequence: TGTGCCTGGAGTTCGACTAGTGAGCAGTACTTC.

The gene calls are TRBV27 and TRBJ1-6; possible D gene TRBD1, 6 bases. The length of the CDR3 is 16 residues. Trimming took off 4 bases at V and 6 bases at J, with 16 bases between the two ends. Germline CDR1 and CDR2: MNHEY and SMNVEV (reference sequence). The CDR3 sequence: CASSSLSDSLNSPLHF. The CDR3 DNA reads as TGTGCCAGCAGTTCCCTTTCGGACAGCCTTAATTCACCCCTCCACTTT.

This chain connects TRBV7-3 to TRBJ2-7, with 8 bases identical to TRBD2. This CDR3 is 15 amino acids long. Germline loops: CDR1 SGHTA, CDR2 FQGTGA. Trimming took 5 bases from V and 6 from J; bases not matched to a gene: 12. CDR3 bases: TGTGCCAGCAGCCCCACAGGGACTAGGCTCGGCGAGCAGTACTTC. Translated: CASSPTGTRLGEQYF.

CDR3 nucleotides: TGTGCCAGCACACCAACGGGAGTCCAACAAGAGACCCAGTACTTC. Amino acids: CASTPTGVQQETQYF. The chain has TRBV6-6 and TRBJ2-5, with TRBD2 as a possible D gene (6 bases). Germline-derived CDR1 and CDR2 are MNHNY and SVGAGI (reference sequence). V dropped 7 bases and J dropped 2 bases, with 17 bases sitting between them. The CDR3 has 15 amino acids.

This chain connects TRBV6-5 to TRBJ2-7; weak D call: TRBD1 (6 bases). Trimming stripped 4 bases from V and 4 bases from J, with 14 bases between. This CDR3 region has 14 residues. Germline V CDR1 and CDR2: MNHEY, SVGAGI. In DNA form, the CDR3 reads TGTGCCAGCAGTTGGAAAAGGGGGAGTTACGAGCAGTACTTC. Amino acids: CASSWKRGSYEQYF.

This chain connects TRBV19 to TRBJ1-5; a possible D gene is TRBD1 (6 bases). The CDR3 sequence is 14 residues long. Between the trimmed V and J ends, which lost 6 bases and 4 bases, there was a span of 13 bases. Germline V lookup: CDR1 LNHDA, CDR2 SQIVND (reference sequence). CDR3 coding DNA: TGTGCCAGTAGACAGGGACTAGGGAATCAGCCCCAGCATTTT. It codes for CASRQGLGNQPQHF.

The CDR3 DNA is TGTGCCAGCAGCCCCGAGGTGGGGGGGTACTCCTATAATTCACCCCTCCACTTT. Its protein product is CASSPEVGGYSYNSPLHF. This rearrangement joins TRBV7-2 to TRBJ1-6; maybe TRBD1 (5 bases). This CDR3 is built from 18 residues. The V end was cut by 5 bases, the J end by 0 bases, with 17 bases between. Germline V gives CDR1 SGHTA, CDR2 FQGNSA.

V usage is TRBV7-9 and J usage is TRBJ1-6; TRBD1 matches at 7 bases. Trimming removed 2 bases from V and 9 bases from J; junction bases left unmatched: 7. Germline V gene sequence: CDR1 SEHNR, CDR2 FQNEAQ (reference sequence). The CDR3 extends over 15 amino acids. The CDR3 nucleotides read TGTGCCAGCAGCTTAACAGGGGCCGTAGGTTCACCCCTCCACTTT. Encoded protein: CASSLTGAVGSPLHF.

CDR3 protein: CASSGWTATNEKLFF. The DNA of the CDR3 is TGTGCCAGCAGTGGTTGGACAGCAACTAATGAAAAACTGTTTTTT. The chain employs TRBV2 and TRBJ1-4; D is possibly TRBD1 (6 bases). This CDR3 comprises 15 residues. Germline V gene lookup returns CDR1 SNHLY and CDR2 FYNNEI. V lost 4 bases and J lost 0, with 9 bases in between.

In this sample, this clone turned up once. CDR3: CASSATRQGIGETQYF. CDR3 bases: TGTGCCAGCAGCGCGACGAGACAGGGGATTGGCGAGACCCAGTACTTC. The rearrangement uses TRBV11-3 and TRBJ2-5; TRBD1 aligns across 8 bases. Per the germline V gene, CDR1 is SGHNT and CDR2 is YENEEA. The CDR3 has 16 residues. Trimming took 5 bases from V and 5 from J; bases not matched to a gene: 13.

The CDR3 DNA follows: TGTGCCAGCAGCAATCAGGGGGGCGAGCAGTACTTC. It codes for CASSNQGGEQYF. The genes are TRBV7-3 and TRBJ2-7, with D perhaps TRBD1 (7 bases). There are 12 residues in the CDR3. The V gene's germline CDR1 is SGHTA and CDR2 FQGTGA. The V and J ends lost 5 bases and 6 bases respectively, with 11 bases between them.

The CDR3, as DNA: TGTGCCAGCAGTTTCCCCGAGTCAGATACGCAGTATTTT. Protein sequence: CASSFPESDTQYF. The rearrangement joins TRBV28 to TRBJ2-3; D gene ambiguous. CDR1 and CDR2 (germline): MDHEN, SYDVKM. Trimming pared 3 bases from V and 4 bases from J, leaving 8 bases between. The CDR3 loop spans 13 amino acids.

This clone was observed a handful of times. The chain recombines TRBV12-5 with TRBJ1-1; 7 nucleotides match TRBD1. Germline V gene lookup returns CDR1 LGHNT and CDR2 FRNRAP. The CDR3 is 14 amino acids. V lost 8 bases, J lost 1 base, and 7 bases stayed unmatched. The chain's CDR3 is CASNSQGTNTEAFF. CDR3 coding DNA: TGTGCTAGTAACTCACAGGGGACGAACACTGAAGCTTTCTTT.

This clone was seen a single time. The chain combines TRBV6-6 with TRBJ2-7; weak D call: TRBD2 (5 bases). V dropped 2 bases and J dropped 0 bases, with 8 bases sitting between them. The germline gives CDR1 MNHNY, CDR2 SVGAGI (reference sequence). The CDR3 totals 14 residues. CDR3 amino acids: CASSYGSLSYEQYF. The CDR3 region has the DNA TGTGCCAGCAGTTACGGGAGCCTCTCCTACGAGCAGTACTTC.

The rearrangement links TRBV2 to TRBJ1-6; TRBD1 aligns across 7 bases. This CDR3 contains 15 residues. Trimming took 2 bases from V and 10 from J; bases not matched to a gene: 8. CDR1 and CDR2 (germline): SNHLY, FYNNEI. CDR3 sequence: CASSESTGLGSPLHF. The CDR3 DNA sequence: TGTGCCAGCAGTGAATCGACAGGGTTGGGGTCACCCCTCCACTTT. Based on the CDR3 plus reference TRBV2 and TRBJ1-6, the full variable domain is EPEVTQTPSHQVTQMGQEVILRCVPISNHLYFYWYRQILGQKVEFLVSFYNNEISEKSEIFDDQFSVERPDGSNFTLKIRSTKLEDSAMYFCASSESTGLGSPLHFGNGTRLTVT.

The table lists this clone with a few counts. This chain joins TRBV11-2 and TRBJ1-6; D is undetermined. The germline V gene encodes CDR1 SGHAT and CDR2 FQNNGV. The CDR3 has 15 amino acids. Trimming shortened V by 1 base and J by 7 bases, and 11 bases separated the two germline ends. CDR3 residues: CASSLGVAANSPLHF. The CDR3 coding sequence is TGTGCCAGCAGCTTAGGAGTCGCGGCCAATTCACCCCTCCACTTT.

The chain combines TRBV7-9 with TRBJ1-2, with a weak D call TRBD1 (6 bases). The germline CDR1 and CDR2 sequences are SEHNR and FQNEAQ (reference sequence). The CDR3 consists of 18 residues. Trimming left V 5 bases short and J 6 bases short, with 28 bases between. The CDR3 DNA reads as TGTGCCAGCAGCCCCTGGGGGCAGGGTCAGCTAAAGAGGGATGGCTACACCTTC. This codes for CASSPWGQGQLKRDGYTF.

This clone occurred once. The rearrangement links TRBV11-2 to TRBJ2-7; maybe TRBD2 (6 bases). V lost 6 bases and J 6 bases, leaving 21 bases between the germline ends. CDR1 is SGHAT, CDR2 FQNNGV, per germline. This CDR3 has 15 amino acids. CDR3 residues: CASSKRLGSGGEQYF. In DNA form, the CDR3 reads TGTGCCAGCAGTAAGCGACTAGGGAGTGGTGGCGAGCAGTACTTC.

As DNA, the CDR3 is TGTGCCAGCAGGGGGACAGACTATTCACCCCTCCACTTT. Residues: CASRGTDYSPLHF. This rearrangement joins TRBV12-3 or TRBV12-4 to TRBJ1-6, with TRBD1 matching 7 bases. CDR3 length equals 13 residues. The J segment lost 8 bases and the V segment lost 6 bases, leaving 4 bases of the junction unmatched.

The chain joins TRBV7-9 to TRBJ2-1; D may be TRBD2 (6 bases). V shed 4 bases and J shed 1 base, with 14 bases lying between them. This CDR3 has 16 residues. Germline V CDR1 and CDR2: SEHNR, FQNEAQ (reference sequence). The CDR3 region has the DNA TGTGCCAGCAGCTCAGCAACGGGACTTTCCTACAATGAGCAGTTCTTC. Encoded protein: CASSSATGLSYNEQFF.

This sequence joins TRBV27 and TRBJ1-5; TRBD1 agrees at 7 bases. Trimming took 6 bases from V and 3 from J; bases not matched to a gene: 11. CDR3 size: 16 residues. Germline-derived CDR1 and CDR2 are MNHEY and SMNVEV (reference sequence). Written as DNA, the CDR3 is TGTGCCAGCAGATCGTTGGGCCAGGGGGTCAATCAGCCCCAGCATTTT. The encoded protein is CASRSLGQGVNQPQHF.

The chain combines TRBV6-5 with TRBJ1-2; 10 bases line up with TRBD1. Germline V lookup: CDR1 MNHEY, CDR2 SVGAGI. V shed 2 bases, J shed 8 bases, and the junction held 8 bases outside the gene matches. The CDR3 extends over 15 amino acids. As DNA, the CDR3 is TGTGCCAGCAGTTACCACGGGACAGGGGATTGGGGCTACACCTTC. Translation gives CASSYHGTGDWGYTF.